This T cell receptor beta chain derives from a study of shared clonotypes between healthy human individuals. Study results and caveats: Lower generation probabilities were found for non-shared clonotypes than for those shared by all four donors.

Every subset's genomic DNA went evenly onto several immunoSEQ plates. The input for sorted-subset replicate PCRs was roughly 180 ng DNA, 30,000 or so T cell genomes. TCRdb's table, derived via immunoSEQ multiplex PCR, lists solely in-frame clones and lacks some. The table shows a few hundred thousand clones, with around 90% occurring only once. J was trimmed by 4 bases and V by 3 bases; bases with no gene match: 4. The germline V gene encodes CDR1 MNHEY and CDR2 SMNVEV (reference sequence). The CDR3 length is 14 residues. Healthy and HIV-negative, the adult donors had no recent acute infections or vaccinations. With regard to this clone: The antigen remains unidentified.

This sequence originates from a man younger than 35 in good health. Sequenced sample: memory CD8+ T cells sorted from blood. The subset here: CD45RO+ cells pooled with CCR7-negative TemRA cells. The chain recombines TRBV27 with TRBJ1-2, with TRBD1 matching over 8 bases. Written as DNA, the CDR3 is TGTGCCAGCAGTTTGGCAGGGGGCGGCTATGGCTACACCTTC. Translating gives CASSLAGGGYGYTF.